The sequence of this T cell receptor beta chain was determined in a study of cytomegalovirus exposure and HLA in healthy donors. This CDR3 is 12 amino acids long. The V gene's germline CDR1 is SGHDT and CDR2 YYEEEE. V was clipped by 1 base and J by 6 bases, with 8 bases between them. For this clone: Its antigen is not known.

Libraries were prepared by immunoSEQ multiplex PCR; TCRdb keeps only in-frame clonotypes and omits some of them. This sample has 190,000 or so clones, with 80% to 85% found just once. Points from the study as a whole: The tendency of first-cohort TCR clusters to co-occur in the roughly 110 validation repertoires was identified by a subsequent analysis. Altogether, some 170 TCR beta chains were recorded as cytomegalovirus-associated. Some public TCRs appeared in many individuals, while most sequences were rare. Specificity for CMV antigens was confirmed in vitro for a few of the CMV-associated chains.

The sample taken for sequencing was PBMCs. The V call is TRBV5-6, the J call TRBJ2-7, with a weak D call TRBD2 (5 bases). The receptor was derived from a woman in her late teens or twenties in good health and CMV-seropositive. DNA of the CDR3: TGTGCCAGCAGCTTGAACGGGGTCGAGCAGTACTTC. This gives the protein CASSLNGVEQYF.